The 18 T cell receptor beta chains presented below share a single source sample, sequenced in a study of Ad26.COV2.S vaccination and SARS-CoV-2 variants. Treatment of the sample: over 15 received Ad26.COV2.S at low or high dose, single or two shots; about 5 received placebo; per-sample allocation not given. The study sampled participants on day 63 after the first vaccine or placebo injection. Data came from immunoSEQ multiplex PCR; TCRdb stores just in-frame clones and leaves some out. The sample lists about 480,000 clones, roughly 89% occurring once. Material: peripheral blood, obtained in a trial of Ad26.COV2.S vaccine versus placebo. Every receptor here comes from a person aged 18 to 65 who received the Ad26.COV2.S COVID-19 vaccine or a placebo.

This clone was picked up one time. The chain uses TRBV18 and TRBJ1-6; D not certain. Trimming removed 3 bases at V and 0 bases at J, with 6 bases between. Germline V gene lookup returns CDR1 KGHSH and CDR2 LQKENI. The CDR3 consists of 15 residues. CDR3 bases: TGTGCCAGCTCACCTTCGAGCTCCTATAATTCACCCCTCCACTTT. Encoded protein: CASSPSSSYNSPLHF.

The gene calls are TRBV18 and TRBJ1-1; D is unresolved. CDR1 is KGHSH, CDR2 LQKENI, per germline. Trimming left V 3 bases short and J 3 bases short, with 14 bases between. The CDR3 has 15 residues. The CDR3 region has the DNA TGTGCCAGCTCACCCCTAGGGTCCCAAGACACTGAAGCTTTCTTT. Translation gives CASSPLGSQDTEAFF. Drawing the rest from reference TRBV18 and TRBJ1-1, the complete variable domain is NAGVMQNPRHLVRRRGQEARLRCSPMKGHSHVYWYRQLPEEGLKFMVYLQKENIIDESGMPKERFSAEFPKEGPSILRIQQVVRGDSAAYFCASSPLGSQDTEAFFGQGTRLTVV.

The rearrangement uses TRBV15 and TRBJ2-3, with D uncertain. CDR3 size: 14 residues. Per germline, CDR1 LNHNV and CDR2 YYDKDF (reference sequence). Trimming removed 0 bases at V and 4 bases at J, with 8 bases between. CDR3 bases: TGTGCCACCAGCAGAGATTCGGCCGCAGATACGCAGTATTTT. Its protein product is CATSRDSAADTQYF.

This CDR3 is CASSQVTNQPQHF. The CDR3 DNA reads TGTGCCAGCAGCCAGGTGACCAATCAGCCCCAGCATTTT. The J gene is TRBJ1-5, the V gene TRBV7-2; D gene ambiguous. Trimming cost V 5 bases and J 3 bases, with 8 bases left between them. The CDR3 has 13 amino acids. Germline V lookup: CDR1 SGHTA, CDR2 FQGNSA.

This chain joins TRBV3-1 (or the pseudogene TRBV3-2) and TRBJ2-7; 8 bases match TRBD1. The CDR3 is made up of 14 amino acids. CDR1 is LGHDT, CDR2 YNNKEL, per germline (reference sequence). V was pared by 4 bases and J by 4 bases, with 6 bases of the junction left unmatched. The CDR3 DNA follows: TGTGCCAGCAGCCCTCGACAGGGGTTTTACGAGCAGTACTTC. This encodes CASSPRQGFYEQYF.

V is TRBV27 and J is TRBJ2-7; the match to TRBD2 covers 11 bases. This CDR3 is 13 amino acids long. V lost 6 bases, J lost 7 bases, and 5 bases stayed unmatched. CDR1 is MNHEY and CDR2 is SMNVEV in the germline V gene (reference sequence). CDR3 amino acids: CASRLAGVREQYF. CDR3 in DNA: TGTGCCAGCAGACTAGCGGGAGTCCGGGAGCAGTACTTC.

The chain combines TRBV25-1 with TRBJ1-2, with 9 bases fitting TRBD1. Germline CDR1 is MGHDK and CDR2 is SYGVNS. Trimming took 3 bases from V and 8 from J; bases not matched to a gene: 7. This CDR3 contains 14 residues. CDR3: CASSDQGQGRGYTF. DNA of the CDR3: TGTGCCAGCAGTGATCAGGGACAGGGTCGGGGCTACACCTTC.

The chain employs TRBV20-1 and TRBJ2-2, with TRBD1 as a possible D gene (7 bases). The ends were cut back, 7 bases at V and 7 bases at J, with 10 bases in the middle. Germline V gene lookup returns CDR1 DFQATT and CDR2 SNEGSKA (reference sequence). The CDR3 extends over 11 amino acids. DNA for the CDR3: TGCAGTGGCAGGGGGGACGGGGAGCTGTTTTTT. Translated: CSGRGDGELFF.

This clone was seen only a few times. This chain uses TRBV5-6 with TRBJ2-7, with a tentative D call TRBD2 (6 bases). Germline V gene lookup returns CDR1 SGHDT and CDR2 YYEEEE. This CDR3 contains 14 residues. Deletions cut 4 bases from V and 5 bases from J, with 16 bases between. The CDR3 coding sequence is TGTGCCAGCAGCCCCGGCTTGCGGGGCGACGAGCAGTACTTC. Translation: CASSPGLRGDEQYF.

The chain joins TRBV7-2 to TRBJ1-6, with D perhaps matching TRBD1 (5 bases). This CDR3 spans 12 amino acids. The germline V and J ends were trimmed by 3 bases and 12 bases, with 9 bases remaining between them. CDR1 and CDR2 (germline): SGHTA, FQGNSA. The CDR3 is CASSFGGGPLHF. CDR3 coding DNA: TGTGCCAGCAGCTTTGGGGGAGGACCCCTCCACTTT.

The chain uses TRBV28 and TRBJ2-2; tentative D call: TRBD1 (6 bases). This CDR3 comprises 17 residues. Germline V gives CDR1 MDHEN, CDR2 SYDVKM. The V end lost 7 bases, the J end lost 0 bases, and 18 bases lay between the germline ends. The CDR3 is CASTPPRGRSNTGELFF. DNA of the CDR3: TGTGCCAGCACACCCCCCAGGGGCAGGTCGAACACCGGGGAGCTGTTTTTT.

The chain has TRBV5-4 and TRBJ1-2; D possibly corresponds to TRBD1 (6 bases). Germline loops: CDR1 SGHNT, CDR2 YYREEE (reference sequence). The CDR3 loop spans 13 amino acids. Trimming removed 0 bases from V and 6 bases from J, with 9 bases in between. The CDR3 is CASSLDRADGYTF. CDR3 bases: TGTGCCAGCAGCTTGGACAGGGCTGATGGCTACACCTTC.

Notes on this clone: The same CDR3 also results from other DNA sequences found in this sample. The chain combines TRBV29-1 with TRBJ2-3; D remains ambiguous. The ends were cut back, 6 bases at V and 1 base at J, with 5 bases in the middle. This CDR3 contains 11 residues. Germline lookup yields CDR1 SQVTM and CDR2 ANQGSEA. The CDR3 sequence: CSVERTDTQYF. CDR3 nucleotide sequence: TGCAGCGTCGAGCGCACAGATACGCAGTATTTT.

The V gene is TRBV28, the J gene TRBJ2-7; TRBD2 aligns across 12 bases. V shed 1 base, J shed 9 bases, and the junction held 7 bases outside the gene matches. The germline V gene encodes CDR1 MDHEN and CDR2 SYDVKM. The CDR3 runs to 15 residues. The CDR3 region has the DNA TGTGCCAGCAGTTTATCGGTACCTAGCGGGAGGGTGCAGTACTTC. Encoded protein: CASSLSVPSGRVQYF.

CDR3 sequence: CASSLVRANTEAFF. Written as DNA, the CDR3 is TGTGCCAGCAGCTTAGTCAGGGCCAACACTGAAGCTTTCTTT. The rearrangement links TRBV7-9 to TRBJ1-1, with D maybe TRBD1 (5 bases). In germline, CDR1 is SEHNR, CDR2 FQNEAQ (reference sequence). The CDR3 is 14 amino acids. Trimming left V 1 base short and J 2 bases short, with 8 bases between.

V and J are TRBV28 and TRBJ2-1, with 12 bases fitting TRBD2. Per germline, CDR1 MDHEN and CDR2 SYDVKM. The length of the CDR3 is 17 residues. Losses at the gene ends were 7 bases for V and 4 bases for J; bases not matched to a gene: 11. CDR3 protein: CASTLAGGGYSYNEQFF. In DNA form, the CDR3 reads TGTGCCAGCACCCTAGCGGGAGGGGGGTACTCTTACAATGAGCAGTTCTTC.

This chain links TRBV5-6 with TRBJ1-3; D remains unclear. Germline CDR1 is SGHDT and CDR2 is YYEEEE. The V gene lost 4 bases and the J gene lost 2 bases, with 7 bases spanning the gap. The CDR3 is 13 amino acids. Here the CDR3 reads CASSHYAGNTIYF. The CDR3 DNA reads as TGTGCCAGCAGCCACTACGCTGGAAACACCATATATTTT.

V and J are TRBV12-3 or TRBV12-4 and TRBJ1-1; the D gene is possibly TRBD1 (6 bases). The ends were cut back, 3 bases at V and 3 bases at J, with 8 bases in the middle. CDR3 size: 13 residues. The CDR3 loop reads CASSFRGYTEAFF. The CDR3 DNA sequence: TGTGCCAGCAGTTTTAGGGGGTACACTGAAGCTTTCTTT.